This entry describes one T cell receptor beta chain. Its antigen is undetermined. Clones were read by immunoSEQ multiplex PCR, and TCRdb kept only the in-frame ones, dropping some. This table holds about 11,000 clones, around four fifths found once. The germline CDR1 and CDR2 sequences are MDHEN and SYDVKM. The CDR3 contains 15 residues. V lost 3 bases, J lost 15 bases, and 21 bases lay in between. The sample is drawn from a study of blood T cell dynamics during melanoma immunotherapy. Study context: Metastatic melanoma patients received first-line pembrolizumab or nivolumab plus ipilimumab.

As for time point: pre-treatment baseline. Study results and caveats: PBMC repertoires of eventual disease-control patients split at W3 into clonality or diversity gains.

The sequence was collected from a human donor with melanoma. The chain employs TRBV28 and TRBJ1-6, with D perhaps matching TRBD1 (5 bases). Sample: blood, taken from a patient treated with checkpoint blockade. CDR3 amino acids: CASSFRDAGGRLLHF. DNA of the CDR3: TGTGCCAGCAGTTTTCGGGACGCCGGAGGTAGACTCCTCCACTTT.